This entry is about one TCR beta chain. The data belong to a study of blood T cell repertoires in COVID-19. The overall study: T cells, B-cell-depleted T cells, or PBMCs provided the cDNA or gDNA that served as material.

As processed by the authors: Reference gene primers were amplified, and this amplification served to estimate nucleated cell counts. Data came from immunoSEQ multiplex PCR; TCRdb stores just in-frame clones and leaves some out. V, J and clone size reflect that table, while D and trimming were determined from the DNA. There are 110,000 or so clones in the sample; under 85% occur only once, and 4% to 5% lies in the top ten. The CDR3 covers 17 residues. Germline CDR1 is SEHNR and CDR2 is FQNEAQ (reference sequence). V dropped 4 bases and J dropped 5; count of bases not matched to a gene: 13. Sequencing was performed on peripheral blood. V and J are TRBV7-9 and TRBJ2-7; 11 bases line up with TRBD2. This clonotype was obtained from a woman in her 70s with acute or convalescent COVID-19. CDR3 nucleotides: TGTGCCAGCAGCTCCGAAAAACTAGCGGGAGCGGCCCACGAGCAGTACTTC. Residues: CASSSEKLAGAAHEQYF.